What follows are 32 T cell receptor beta chains derived from one specimen sequenced in a study of cytomegalovirus exposure and HLA in healthy donors. The PCR was carried out with 60 Vbeta primers and 13 Jbeta primers. Profiling relied on immunoSEQ multiplex PCR, and the TCRdb table lists in-frame clones only, not all of them. The sample contains over 80,000 clones, 65% to 85% of which appear only once. Sequencing was carried out using PBMCs. Every receptor here comes from a female donor in good health and CMV-seropositive.

This chain uses TRBV10-3 with TRBJ2-5, with D possibly being TRBD2 (5 bases). The CDR3 covers 11 residues. The V and J ends lost 8 bases and 3 bases respectively, with 7 bases between them. In germline, CDR1 is ENHRY, CDR2 SYGVKD. CDR3 in DNA: TGTGCCATCCGGGAAAAAGAGACCCAGTACTTC. Its protein product is CAIREKETQYF.

The chain couples TRBV7-2 to TRBJ2-7; maybe TRBD1 (6 bases). The CDR3 has 12 amino acids. Trimming shortened V by 1 base and J by 7 bases, and 8 bases separated the two germline ends. Germline lookup yields CDR1 SGHTA and CDR2 FQGNSA. CDR3 sequence reads: CASSLVRGEQYF. The CDR3 DNA reads TGTGCCAGCAGCTTAGTGAGGGGGGAGCAGTACTTC.

The chain recombines TRBV30 with TRBJ1-1; D remains ambiguous. Trimming pared 0 bases from V and 5 bases from J, leaving 10 bases between. Germline V gene sequence: CDR1 GTSNPN, CDR2 SVGIG (reference sequence). The CDR3 is made up of 13 amino acids. CDR3 residues: CAWSVEGRTEAFF. In DNA form, the CDR3 reads TGTGCCTGGAGTGTGGAGGGAAGGACTGAAGCTTTCTTT.

The rearrangement uses TRBV27 and TRBJ1-2; possibly TRBD1 for D (5 bases). The V end lost 6 bases, the J end lost 2 bases, and 13 bases lay between the germline ends. The CDR3 sequence is 14 residues long. CDR1 and CDR2 from the germline V gene are MNHEY and SMNVEV (reference sequence). The CDR3 is CASRVLGRNYGYTF. As DNA, the CDR3 is TGTGCCAGCAGGGTACTGGGGCGGAACTATGGCTACACCTTC.

This clone was observed a handful of times. The chain uses TRBV15 and TRBJ1-5; D perhaps matches TRBD1 (5 bases). Germline-derived CDR1 and CDR2 are LNHNV and YYDKDF (reference sequence). This CDR3 is 15 amino acids long. Trimming cost V 8 bases and J 2 bases, with 16 bases left between them. As DNA, the CDR3 is TGTGCCACCGCTGCCTGGGGGGGAGGCAATCAGCCCCAGCATTTT. It translates to CATAAWGGGNQPQHF.

The CDR3 loop is CASIPEAGSSYEQYF. CDR3 sequence (DNA): TGTGCCAGCATCCCCGAAGCGGGGAGCTCCTACGAGCAGTACTTC. The V gene is TRBV6-6, the J gene TRBJ2-7, with 7 bases that match TRBD2. Germline lookup yields CDR1 MNHNY and CDR2 SVGAGI (reference sequence). J gave up 0 bases and V 7 bases, and 9 bases lay outside the gene matches. The CDR3 has 15 residues.

This clone was counted once. V gene TRBV7-2 combines with J gene TRBJ1-4; 8 bases map to TRBD1. Germline lookup yields CDR1 SGHTA and CDR2 FQGNSA. This CDR3 has 16 residues. The V gene end was trimmed by 2 bases and the J gene end by 3 bases; junction bases not matched to a gene: 5. The CDR3 sequence is CASSLQGARANEKLFF. The CDR3 DNA is TGTGCCAGCAGCTTACAGGGGGCGCGGGCTAATGAAAAACTGTTTTTT. Combining the CDR3 with reference TRBV7-2 and TRBJ1-4 gives the whole variable domain GAGVSQSPSNKVTEKGKDVELRCDPISGHTALYWYRQSLGQGLEFLIYFQGNSAPDKSGLPSDRFSAERTGGSVSTLTIQRTQQEDSAVYLCASSLQGARANEKLFFGSGTQLSVL.

This chain connects TRBV29-1 to TRBJ1-1; 7 nucleotides agree with TRBD1. CDR1 and CDR2 from the germline V gene are SQVTM and ANQGSEA. Trimming removed 7 bases from V and 4 bases from J; junction bases left unmatched: 9. The CDR3 covers 13 residues. CDR3 residues: CSGKGAWGTEAFF. CDR3 coding DNA: TGCAGCGGCAAGGGGGCTTGGGGCACTGAAGCTTTCTTT.

CDR3 amino acids: CAIKEREGEQYF. In nucleotides, the CDR3 is TGTGCCATCAAGGAGCGGGAGGGCGAGCAGTACTTC. The J gene is TRBJ2-7, the V gene TRBV10-3; 10 bases are a match to TRBD2. Germline loops: CDR1 ENHRY, CDR2 SYGVKD. V dropped 7 bases and J dropped 6; count of bases not matched to a gene: 3. The CDR3 extends over 12 amino acids.

This chain connects TRBV6-5 to TRBJ2-2; D is possibly TRBD2 (5 bases). Looked up from germline, CDR1 is MNHEY and CDR2 is SVGAGI. Deletions cut 5 bases from V and 5 bases from J, with 15 bases between. The CDR3 runs to 15 residues. In DNA form, the CDR3 reads TGTGCCAGCAGTGCTAAGGCTACGGGGACCGGGGAGCTGTTTTTT. Protein: CASSAKATGTGELFF.

The chain couples TRBV30 to TRBJ1-2; the D gene is possibly TRBD1 (5 bases). CDR1 and CDR2 (germline): GTSNPN, SVGIG (reference sequence). The CDR3 extends over 14 amino acids. Trimming removed 2 bases at V and 4 bases at J, with 14 bases between. Here the CDR3 DNA reads TGTGCCTGGAGTCTTCTGGGACTCTCCTATGGCTACACCTTC. It codes for CAWSLLGLSYGYTF.

V and J are TRBV2 and TRBJ1-5; 8 nucleotides align to TRBD1. The germline gives CDR1 SNHLY, CDR2 FYNNEI. Trimming removed 4 bases from V and 2 bases from J; junction bases left unmatched: 4. The CDR3 is 15 residues long. The DNA of the CDR3 is TGTGCCAGCAGTGCGGACAGGGCCCGCAATCAGCCCCAGCATTTT. Translated, it gives CASSADRARNQPQHF.

The rearrangement joins TRBV13 to TRBJ1-2, with TRBD1 matching 11 bases. The germline V gene encodes CDR1 PRHDT and CDR2 FYEKMQ (reference sequence). V dropped 10 bases and J dropped 2; count of bases not matched to a gene: 6. CDR3 size: 14 residues. DNA for the CDR3: TGTGCCAACAGTGGGACAGGGGGAAACTATGGCTACACCTTC. Protein sequence: CANSGTGGNYGYTF.

The chain recombines TRBV29-1 with TRBJ2-1; maybe TRBD2 (5 bases). CDR1 and CDR2 from the germline V gene are SQVTM and ANQGSEA. The length of the CDR3 is 14 residues. V lost 6 bases and J lost 6, with 18 bases in between. The CDR3 here is CSVVGVIWPNEQFF. CDR3 coding DNA: TGCAGCGTCGTCGGGGTGATTTGGCCCAATGAGCAGTTCTTC.

The chain uses TRBV27 and TRBJ1-5; unclear D gene. V lost 2 bases to trimming and J lost 5 bases, with 10 bases between them. The CDR3 runs 14 residues. Germline CDR1 MNHEY, CDR2 SMNVEV (reference sequence). The CDR3 DNA reads TGTGCCAGCAGTTTACAATCAGGTTATCAGCCCCAGCATTTT. Amino acids: CASSLQSGYQPQHF.

This clone came up once. The chain recombines TRBV5-1 with TRBJ2-5, with 9 bases fitting TRBD1. The germline V gene has CDR1 SGHRS and CDR2 YFSETQ. The CDR3 has 15 amino acids. V gave up 4 bases and J gave up 1 base; unmatched junction bases: 5. CDR3 loop: CASSRDRATQETQYF. The CDR3 DNA reads TGCGCCAGCAGCAGGGACAGGGCTACCCAAGAGACCCAGTACTTC.

The rearrangement uses TRBV30 and TRBJ1-2; D ambiguous. Germline V gives CDR1 GTSNPN, CDR2 SVGIG (reference sequence). The CDR3 sequence is 11 residues long. Trimming pared 1 base from V and 8 bases from J, leaving 8 bases between. CDR3 sequence: CAWSDGSGYTF. DNA for the CDR3: TGTGCCTGGAGTGACGGGTCCGGCTACACCTTC.

The chain recombines TRBV9 with TRBJ1-3; D may be TRBD1 (6 bases). V dropped 4 bases and J dropped 3 bases, with 17 bases sitting between them. CDR3 length equals 16 residues. Germline V gives CDR1 SGDLS, CDR2 YYNGEE. The chain's CDR3 is CASSPGQLSIGNTIYF. The CDR3 DNA reads as TGTGCCAGCAGCCCTGGACAGCTCTCCATTGGAAACACCATATATTTT.

J is TRBJ2-3 and V is TRBV5-1; TRBD2 matches at 13 bases. Germline V gives CDR1 SGHRS, CDR2 YFSETQ. This CDR3 is built from 15 residues. V lost 5 bases and J lost 6; bases outside the gene matches: 6. For the CDR3, the DNA is TGCGCCAGCAGAGAGGGACTAGCGGGGCCTGATACGCAGTATTTT. Translation: CASREGLAGPDTQYF.

This sequence joins TRBV5-1 and TRBJ1-2; D gene uncertain. Deletions cut 4 bases from V and 7 bases from J, with 20 bases between. The CDR3 sequence is 15 residues long. Germline assignment: CDR1 SGHRS and CDR2 YFSETQ. The CDR3 reads CASSQGSRGVGGYTF. The CDR3, as DNA: TGCGCCAGCAGCCAAGGGAGTCGGGGAGTTGGTGGCTACACCTTC.

The gene calls are TRBV6-1 and TRBJ2-3, with TRBD1 matching over 7 bases. The V gene's germline CDR1 is MNHNS and CDR2 SASEGT. The CDR3 sequence is 15 residues long. With 6 bases clipped from V and 3 bases from J, the junction kept 9 bases outside the gene matches. The CDR3 sequence: CASSRDSIRTDTQYF. CDR3 coding DNA: TGTGCCAGCAGCCGGGACAGCATAAGGACAGATACGCAGTATTTT.

The chain links TRBV5-5 to TRBJ1-1; a possible D gene is TRBD1 (5 bases). CDR3 length: 14 residues. V dropped 3 bases and J dropped 0 bases, with 9 bases sitting between them. Germline values: CDR1 SGHKS, CDR2 YYEKEE (reference sequence). The CDR3 is CASSWEGMNTEAFF. DNA of the CDR3: TGTGCCAGCAGCTGGGAGGGGATGAACACTGAAGCTTTCTTT.

This clone showed up just a few times. The chain employs TRBV29-1 and TRBJ1-1; 9 bases match TRBD1. The length of the CDR3 is 14 residues. V lost 7 bases and J lost 3; bases outside the gene matches: 9. Germline V gives CDR1 SQVTM, CDR2 ANQGSEA. The CDR3 region is CSGAPDRGYTEAFF. The CDR3 DNA is TGCAGCGGTGCCCCTGACAGGGGGTACACTGAAGCTTTCTTT.

The chain carries TRBV29-1 and TRBJ1-4; TRBD1 is a possible D gene (6 bases). The germline V and J ends were trimmed by 7 bases and 8 bases, with 17 bases remaining between them. The CDR3 has 13 amino acids. Germline values: CDR1 SQVTM, CDR2 ANQGSEA. For the CDR3, the DNA is TGCAGCGGCCAGACAGGCTCGGGGGAAAAACTGTTTTTT. As protein: CSGQTGSGEKLFF. The full variable domain, in which reference TRBV29-1 and TRBJ1-4 provide the parts outside the CDR3, is SAVISQKPSRDICQRGTSLTIQCQVDSQVTMMFWYRQQPGQSLTLIATANQGSEATYESGFVIDKFPISRPNLTFSTLTVSNMSPEDSSIYLCSGQTGSGEKLFFGSGTQLSVL.

The chain combines TRBV7-3 with TRBJ2-5; 8 bases are a match to TRBD2. The CDR3 is made up of 13 amino acids. V gave up 5 bases and J gave up 5 bases; unmatched junction bases: 4. Germline CDR1 is SGHTA and CDR2 is FQGTGA. CDR3: CASSTSGSETQYF. As DNA, the CDR3 is TGTGCCAGCAGCACAAGCGGGAGTGAGACCCAGTACTTC.

CDR3 protein: CASSPRWGQGTDTQYF. The CDR3, as DNA: TGTGCCAGCAGCCCGAGGTGGGGACAGGGCACAGATACGCAGTATTTT. The genes are TRBV7-9 and TRBJ2-3; 8 bases match TRBD1. Trimming at V came to 5 bases and at J to 1 base, leaving 8 bases not matched to a gene. The germline V gene has CDR1 SEHNR and CDR2 FQNEAQ (reference sequence). CDR3 length: 16 amino acids.

This sequence joins TRBV7-2 and TRBJ1-1; D is perhaps TRBD1 (6 bases). The CDR3 length is 12 residues. From germline, CDR1 is SGHTA and CDR2 FQGNSA. V was shortened by 5 bases and J by 5 bases, with 9 bases between the two germline ends. For the CDR3, the DNA is TGTGCCAGCAGCACAGGGTCGACTGAAGCTTTCTTT. This gives the protein CASSTGSTEAFF.

This chain joins TRBV9 and TRBJ1-4; 10 nucleotides align to TRBD1. Germline-derived CDR1 and CDR2 are SGDLS and YYNGEE. The CDR3 covers 14 residues. Unmatched junction bases numbered 5, after V lost 4 bases and J lost 8 bases. The CDR3 is CASSLRDRGEKLFF. The CDR3 nucleotides are TGTGCCAGCAGCCTCCGGGACAGGGGCGAAAAACTGTTTTTT.

In its sample, this clone was seen a few times. This chain connects TRBV28 to TRBJ1-1, with D tentatively TRBD1 (6 bases). V was trimmed by 2 bases and J by 7 bases, leaving 14 bases between them. The germline V gene has CDR1 MDHEN and CDR2 SYDVKM. The CDR3 has 14 residues. The CDR3 spells CASSLGGPKGEAFF. In DNA, the CDR3 is TGTGCCAGCAGTTTAGGGGGCCCCAAGGGTGAAGCTTTCTTT. The variable domain in full, with the rest retrieved from reference TRBV28 and TRBJ1-1, is DVKVTQSSRYLVKRTGEKVFLECVQDMDHENMFWYRQDPGLGLRLIYFSYDVKMKEKGDIPEGYSVSREKKERFSLILESASTNQTSMYLCASSLGGPKGEAFFGQGTRLTVV.

This rearrangement joins TRBV25-1 to TRBJ1-6, with D possibly matching TRBD1 (5 bases). Germline V lookup: CDR1 MGHDK, CDR2 SYGVNS. The V gene lost 2 bases and the J gene lost 8 bases, with 10 bases spanning the gap. CDR3 length equals 14 residues. CDR3 in DNA: TGTGCCAGCAGTGAAGTCAGGGATGATTCACCCCTCCACTTT. It specifies CASSEVRDDSPLHF. The entire variable domain, with the rest obtained from reference TRBV25-1 and TRBJ1-6, is as follows: EADIYQTPRYLVIGTGKKITLECSQTMGHDKMYWYQQDPGMELHLIHYSYGVNSTEKGDLSSESTVSRIRTEHFPLTLESARPSHTSQYLCASSEVRDDSPLHFGNGTRLTVT.

The chain's CDR3 is CASSPDRIRYDGYTF. The CDR3 DNA sequence: TGTGCCAGCAGCCCGGACAGGATAAGGTACGACGGCTACACCTTC. The rearrangement links TRBV7-8 to TRBJ1-2; 7 nucleotides match TRBD1. CDR1 is SGHVS and CDR2 is FQNEAQ in the germline V gene. This CDR3 contains 15 residues. Unmatched junction bases numbered 14, after V lost 5 bases and J lost 8 bases.

The CDR3 DNA reads TGTGCCAGCAGCTTAAGGGGGTTGGGGCAGGGCAACGAGCAGTACTTC. Residues: CASSLRGLGQGNEQYF. The gene calls are TRBV11-2 and TRBJ2-7; tentative D call: TRBD1 (6 bases). V lost 2 bases, J lost 5 bases, and 19 bases lay in between. CDR3 length: 16 residues. The germline V gene encodes CDR1 SGHAT and CDR2 FQNNGV.